The TCR beta chain described here comes from a study of blood T cell repertoires in COVID-19. Across the whole study: The origin of the acute and convalescent COVID-19 samples was the United States, Italy and Spain. T cells, B-cell-depleted T cells, or PBMCs supplied cDNA or gDNA.

The CDR3 covers 16 residues. The germline V gene encodes CDR1 SGHNT and CDR2 YYREEE (reference sequence). Trimming took off 3 bases at V and 7 bases at J, with 17 bases between the two ends. Only a few counts were recorded for this clone. Per the authors' pipeline: Reference gene primer amplification in the assay estimated nucleated cell counts. Only in-frame clones appear in the TCRdb table, and some are missing; sequencing was by immunoSEQ multiplex PCR. That table is the source of V, J and clone size, and D and trimming were worked out from the DNA. This table has tens of thousands of clones, about 76% appearing once.

This TCR derives from a human donor in a cohort sampled during active COVID-19. This chain links TRBV5-4 with TRBJ1-6, with a weak D call TRBD1 (5 bases). The sample consisted of peripheral blood. The CDR3 reads CASSWRGSSKNSPLHF. The CDR3 DNA follows: TGTGCCAGCAGCTGGAGGGGAAGCAGCAAGAATTCACCCCTCCACTTT.